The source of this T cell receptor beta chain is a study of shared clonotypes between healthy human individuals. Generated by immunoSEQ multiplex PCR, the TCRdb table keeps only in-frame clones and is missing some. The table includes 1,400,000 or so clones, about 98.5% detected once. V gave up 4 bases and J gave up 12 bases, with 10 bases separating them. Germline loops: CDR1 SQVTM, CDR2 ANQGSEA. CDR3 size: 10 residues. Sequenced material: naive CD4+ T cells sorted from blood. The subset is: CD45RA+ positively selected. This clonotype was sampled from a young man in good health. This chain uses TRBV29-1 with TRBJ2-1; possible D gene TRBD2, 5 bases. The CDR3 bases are TGCAGCGTTGCTGCGGAGGCGCAGTTCTTC. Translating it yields CSVAAEAQFF.